The 21 T cell receptor beta chains presented below share a single source sample, sequenced in a study of T cell changes during pregnancy in multiple sclerosis. The data were produced by immunoSEQ multiplex PCR, yet TCRdb's version contains in-frame clones alone and is incomplete. The sample yields 50,000 to 70,000 clones, just under 95% seen once. Sequenced material: peripheral blood, taken in the second trimester of pregnancy. The receptor source for this set is a female donor with multiple sclerosis, enrolled in a pregnancy study.

V gene TRBV2 combines with J gene TRBJ2-4; 7 positions match TRBD2. The CDR3 runs to 14 residues. The J segment lost 8 bases and the V segment lost 5 bases, leaving 9 bases of the junction unmatched. Germline-derived CDR1 and CDR2 are SNHLY and FYNNEI. The CDR3 DNA follows: TGTGCCAGCAGTTCCGGGGGGAGGGTGTACATTCAGTACTTC. This sequence encodes CASSSGGRVYIQYF.

In this sample, this clone turned up a few times. The rearrangement uses TRBV2 and TRBJ2-7, with 12 bases that match TRBD2. The CDR3 loop spans 15 amino acids. CDR1 is SNHLY, CDR2 FYNNEI, per germline. Trimming cost V 2 bases and J 5 bases; bases outside gene matches: 4. The CDR3 sequence is CASSEQLAGGHEQYF. The CDR3 coding sequence is TGTGCCAGCAGTGAACAACTAGCGGGAGGCCACGAGCAGTACTTC.

The sample holds one count of this clone. The chain has TRBV28 and TRBJ1-1; TRBD1 matches 11 bases. The CDR3 runs 15 residues. After removal of 4 bases from V and 5 bases from J, the junction contained 6 bases not matched to a gene. The germline V gene encodes CDR1 MDHEN and CDR2 SYDVKM. The CDR3, as DNA: TGTGCCAGCAGTTGGGGGGACAGGGGGAGAACTGAAGCTTTCTTT. This gives the protein CASSWGDRGRTEAFF. The full variable domain, rest sourced from reference TRBV28 and TRBJ1-1, is DVKVTQSSRYLVKRTGEKVFLECVQDMDHENMFWYRQDPGLGLRLIYFSYDVKMKEKGDIPEGYSVSREKKERFSLILESASTNQTSMYLCASSWGDRGRTEAFFGQGTRLTVV.

This chain links TRBV28 with TRBJ2-5; no definite D call. Trimming took 3 bases from V and 2 from J, leaving 10 bases between them. The CDR3 sequence is 14 residues long. Germline V gene data show CDR1 as MDHEN and CDR2 as SYDVKM. CDR3 sequence (DNA): TGTGCCAGCAGTTTCCCCCTTAGACAAGAGACCCAGTACTTC. Its translation is CASSFPLRQETQYF.

The chain combines TRBV6-1 with TRBJ2-2, with D possibly being TRBD2 (6 bases). The CDR3 has 14 amino acids. Germline V CDR1 and CDR2: MNHNS, SASEGT. The V end lost 5 bases, the J end lost 5 bases, and 12 bases lay between the germline ends. This CDR3 is CASSPSGGTGELFF. The CDR3 nucleotides are TGTGCCAGCAGTCCTAGTGGGGGGACCGGGGAGCTGTTTTTT.

This chain links TRBV6-1 with TRBJ2-3, with 11 bases identical to TRBD1. Germline CDR1 is MNHNS and CDR2 is SASEGT. The V segment lost 10 bases and the J segment 5 bases; nucleotides outside the gene matches: 8. There are 14 residues in the CDR3. CDR3 DNA sequence: TGTGCCAAAAGGGGGGGACAGGGGGAAGATACGCAGTATTTT. Protein sequence: CAKRGGQGEDTQYF.

V usage is TRBV5-1 and J usage is TRBJ2-7; 9 nucleotides agree with TRBD1. CDR1 is SGHRS, CDR2 YFSETQ, per germline. The junction had 5 bases not matched to a gene; V was cut back by 0 bases and J by 7 bases. CDR3 length equals 14 residues. Here the CDR3 DNA reads TGCGCCAGCAGCTTGGAGGGGACAGGGTGGGAGCAGTACTTC. This sequence encodes CASSLEGTGWEQYF. Complete variable domain (other parts from reference TRBV5-1 and TRBJ2-7): KAGVTQTPRYLIKTRGQQVTLSCSPISGHRSVSWYQQTPGQGLQFLFEYFSETQRNKGNFPGRFSGRQFSNSRSEMNVSTLELGDSALYLCASSLEGTGWEQYFGPGTRLTVT.

The chain uses TRBV5-6 and TRBJ1-1, with 8 bases identical to TRBD1. This CDR3 contains 14 residues. Germline lookup yields CDR1 SGHDT and CDR2 YYEEEE. The V gene end was trimmed by 4 bases and the J gene end by 5 bases; junction bases not matched to a gene: 7. The CDR3 region has the DNA TGTGCCAGCAGCATCAGGACAGGGTGGACTGAAGCTTTCTTT. It is translated as CASSIRTGWTEAFF.

The J gene is TRBJ2-3, the V gene TRBV29-1; 8 bases map to TRBD1. The ends lost 2 bases at V and 4 bases at J; junction bases unmatched: 11. Looked up from germline, CDR1 is SQVTM and CDR2 is ANQGSEA. The CDR3 is made up of 16 amino acids. The CDR3 region is CSVERGQGAGADTQYF. For the CDR3, the DNA is TGCAGCGTTGAACGTGGGCAGGGGGCAGGGGCAGATACGCAGTATTTT.

Only one count was recorded for this clone. The CDR3 DNA follows: TGTGCCAGCAGTGACCCAGGGACAGGGGGCTATGGCTACACCTTC. Residues: CASSDPGTGGYGYTF. The chain is built from TRBV6-1 and TRBJ1-2; 11 nucleotides agree with TRBD1. V gave up 3 bases and J gave up 4 bases; unmatched junction bases: 4. Germline lookup yields CDR1 MNHNS and CDR2 SASEGT. The CDR3 has 15 residues.

The V gene is TRBV12-2, the J gene TRBJ2-3; the D call TRBD1 from the table was never checked on the DNA. TRBV12-2 represents a pseudogene. The CDR3 totals 17 residues. DNA of the CDR3: TGTGCAAGTCGCTTCTGTAGGGGACAGGGGGGTAAGGATACGCAGTATTTT. Its translation is CASRFCRGQGGKDTQYF.

The CDR3 DNA follows: TGCAGCGCCCTCCCTAGGGCTAGCGGGAGACAAAACATTCAGTACTTC. This gives the protein CSALPRASGRQNIQYF. The rearrangement joins TRBV29-1 to TRBJ2-4, with 10 bases lining up with TRBD2. Germline lookup yields CDR1 SQVTM and CDR2 ANQGSEA. V dropped 7 bases and J dropped 5; count of bases not matched to a gene: 14. This CDR3 has 16 amino acids.

The chain uses TRBV28 and TRBJ2-7, with D possibly matching TRBD1 (5 bases). V was clipped by 5 bases and J by 2 bases, with 19 bases between them. The CDR3 covers 16 residues. CDR1 and CDR2 (germline): MDHEN, SYDVKM. The CDR3 loop reads CASSPRRQLGAYEQYF. CDR3 DNA sequence: TGTGCCAGCAGTCCCCGTCGGCAGCTAGGGGCCTACGAGCAGTACTTC.

V gene TRBV10-2 combines with J gene TRBJ1-3; D is perhaps TRBD1 (6 bases). This CDR3 region has 14 residues. Germline CDR1 is WSHSY and CDR2 is SAAADI. V was trimmed by 2 bases and J by 5 bases, leaving 10 bases between them. CDR3 in DNA: TGCGCCAGCAGTGAGGCGGGGGGCAGAAACACCATATATTTT. Translation: CASSEAGGRNTIYF.

This clone was found once. The chain links TRBV2 to TRBJ1-1, with no clear D. CDR3 length equals 14 residues. Deletions cut 3 bases from V and 1 base from J, with 9 bases between. Germline V gene sequence: CDR1 SNHLY, CDR2 FYNNEI. The chain's CDR3 is CASSDVVPNTEAFF. CDR3 coding DNA: TGTGCCAGCAGTGACGTAGTCCCGAACACTGAAGCTTTCTTT.

CDR3 amino acids: CASSQEEGRVAGANVLTF. The CDR3 DNA follows: TGCGCCAGCAGCCAAGAGGAGGGGCGGGTGGCTGGGGCCAACGTCCTGACTTTC. The genes are TRBV4-3 and TRBJ2-6, with TRBD2 as a possible D gene (6 bases). The CDR3 runs to 18 residues. Between the trimmed V and J ends, which lost 0 bases and 2 bases, there was a span of 14 bases. Looked up from germline, CDR1 is LGHNA and CDR2 is YSLEER.

V and J are TRBV19 and TRBJ2-5; 11 positions agree with TRBD2. J was trimmed by 4 bases and V by 6 bases; bases with no gene match: 7. Germline CDR1 LNHDA, CDR2 SQIVND (reference sequence). The CDR3 is made up of 15 amino acids. CDR3 in DNA: TGTGCCAGTAGCAAATATAGCGGGAGGGGAGAGACCCAGTACTTC. Its protein product is CASSKYSGRGETQYF.

CDR3 sequence: CASSQYRQGAYEQYF. CDR3 in DNA: TGTGCCAGCAGCCAATATCGACAGGGGGCCTACGAGCAGTACTTC. The gene calls are TRBV4-2 and TRBJ2-7; 9 nucleotides align to TRBD1. Germline V gene lookup returns CDR1 LGHNA and CDR2 YNFKEQ. This CDR3 spans 15 amino acids. J gave up 2 bases and V 2 bases, and 4 bases lay outside the gene matches.

There are a few counts of this clone. This CDR3 is CASSEGLAGVREQYF. In DNA form, the CDR3 reads TGTGCCAGCAGTGAAGGACTAGCGGGAGTACGGGAGCAGTACTTC. The V call is TRBV6-1, the J call TRBJ2-7; TRBD2 matches 12 bases. The CDR3 has 15 residues. Trimming at V came to 1 base and at J to 7 bases, leaving 5 bases not matched to a gene. CDR1 MNHNS and CDR2 SASEGT come from the germline V gene.

The genes are TRBV7-2 and TRBJ2-6, with D unresolved. The CDR3 consists of 15 residues. Trimming cost V 3 bases and J 2 bases, with 8 bases left between them. Per germline, CDR1 SGHTA and CDR2 FQGNSA. The CDR3, as DNA: TGTGCCAGCAGCTTTTCATCCACTGGGGCCAACGTCCTGACTTTC. Protein product: CASSFSSTGANVLTF.

The CDR3 is CASSSSTGGYYGYTF. Here the CDR3 DNA reads TGTGCCAGCAGCTCATCGACAGGGGGCTACTATGGCTACACCTTC. The chain carries TRBV7-6 and TRBJ1-2; TRBD1 matches 10 bases. The germline gives CDR1 SGHVS, CDR2 FNYEAQ. The ends lost 4 bases at V and 3 bases at J; junction bases unmatched: 5. The CDR3 sequence is 15 residues long.